A selection of T cell receptor beta chains follows, all from one sample in a study of T and B cells in COVID-19 patients. TCRdb independently ran MiXCR on the multiplex PCR reads; one entry per CDR3 protein. The sample carries about 23,000 distinct CDR3 sequences, 25% to 35% recorded once. Sequencing was done on a sample of blood. The receptors were gathered from a human donor who had recovered from COVID-19. CDR3s include the opening cysteine and the closing phenylalanine or tryptophan. The D gene is left open where the match is weak. Size tells how often a clone was seen (once, few, many) or the class of an expanded clone, and some rows leave it out.

d_call clone_size j_call v_call cdr3_aa cdr3_nt
- - TRBJ2-1 TRBV6-5 CASSYVAGSSVEQFF TGTGCCAGCAGTTACGTGGCGGGGTCTAGCGTTGAGCAGTTCTTC
TRBD1 once TRBJ2-1 TRBV10-3 CAISRDSSYNEQFF TGTGCCATCAGTCGGGACAGCTCCTACAATGAGCAGTTCTTC
- medium-sized TRBJ1-4 TRBV29-1 CSVVPRPNEKLFF TGCAGCGTTGTGCCACGGCCAAATGAAAAACTGTTTTTT
TRBD2 - TRBJ2-3 TRBV6-5 CASSYSLAGGLYTDTQYF TGTGCCAGCAGTTACTCGCTAGCGGGGGGGCTCTATACAGATACGCAGTATTTT
- - TRBJ1-1 TRBV29-1 CSARGYTEAFF TGCAGCGCCCGAGGGTATACTGAAGCTTTCTTT
TRBD1 - TRBJ1-6 TRBV5-4 CASSAPGQSGSPLHF TGTGCCAGCAGCGCACCGGGACAGTCTGGTTCACCCCTCCACTTT
TRBD1 medium-sized TRBJ2-3 TRBV18 CASSPGTADTQYF TGTGCCAGCTCACCTGGGACAGCAGATACGCAGTATTTT
TRBD1 - TRBJ1-6 TRBV12-3/TRBV12-4 CASSPGTGWTYNSPLHF TGTGCCAGCAGTCCCGGGACAGGGTGGACCTATAATTCACCCCTCCACTTT
- many TRBJ1-5 TRBV19 CASSIGEGSRSNQPQHF TGTGCCAGTAGTATTGGCGAGGGGTCCAGGAGCAATCAGCCCCAGCATTTT
- - TRBJ2-1 TRBV12-3/TRBV12-4 CASTGPGRGGEQFF TGTGCCAGCACCGGACCCGGCAGGGGTGGTGAGCAGTTCTTC
- few TRBJ1-1 TRBV30 CAWSPPPGTEAFF TGTGCCTGGAGTCCCCCGCCTGGCACTGAAGCTTTCTTT
- - TRBJ2-7 TRBV5-6 CASRPGTDNSYEQYF TGTGCCAGCAGACCCGGGACCGATAACTCCTACGAGCAGTACTTC
- few TRBJ1-1 TRBV30 CAWSADKNTEAFF TGTGCCTGGAGTGCGGACAAGAACACTGAAGCTTTCTTT
- few TRBJ1-4 TRBV6-1 CASSEDLEKLFF TGTGCCAGCAGTGAAGACTTGGAAAAACTGTTTTTT
TRBD1 few TRBJ2-7 TRBV18 CASSPGTVVSYEQYF TGTGCCAGCTCACCAGGGACAGTAGTCTCCTACGAGCAGTACTTC
- - TRBJ2-7 TRBV20-1 CSARGLSGTYEQYF TGCAGTGCTAGAGGACTCTCGGGCACCTACGAGCAGTACTTC
- - TRBJ1-3 TRBV5-1 CASSGGSSGNTIYF TGCGCCAGCTCCGGGGGCAGCTCTGGAAACACCATATATTTT
- few TRBJ1-1 TRBV12-3/TRBV12-4 CASSFWVANTEAFF TGTGCCAGCAGCTTTTGGGTGGCGAACACTGAAGCTTTCTTT
- - TRBJ1-2 TRBV18 CASSPWGGLNGYTF TGTGCCAGCTCACCTTGGGGGGGCCTGAATGGCTACACCTTC
- - TRBJ2-1 TRBV6-6 CASSPMGAGYNEQFF TGTGCCAGCAGTCCTATGGGGGCCGGATACAATGAGCAGTTCTTC
- - TRBJ2-5 TRBV5-8 CASSLEYGLPQETQYF TGTGCCAGCAGCTTGGAGTATGGGCTCCCCCAAGAGACCCAGTACTTC
- many TRBJ2-7 TRBV5-6 CASSFRGEDYYEQYF TGTGCCAGCAGCTTTCGCGGGGAAGACTACTACGAGCAGTACTTC
- - TRBJ1-2 TRBV12-3/TRBV12-4 CASSLRGGVYGYTF TGTGCCAGCAGTTTGCGGGGCGGCGTGTATGGCTACACCTTC
TRBD2 - TRBJ2-3 TRBV15 CATSRVGWTSGATDTQYF TGTGCCACCAGCAGAGTGGGATGGACTAGCGGGGCCACAGATACGCAGTATTTT
TRBD2 - TRBJ2-1 TRBV10-3 CAIRPGTSGEVGEQFF TGTGCCATCAGACCCGGGACTAGCGGGGAGGTTGGTGAGCAGTTCTTC
TRBD2 - TRBJ2-5 TRBV6-1 CASSAIRGGPETQYF TGTGCCAGCAGTGCTATCCGGGGGGGCCCAGAGACCCAGTACTTC
- many TRBJ1-6 TRBV19 CASSIDRGSTNNSPLHF TGTGCCAGTAGTATAGATCGAGGTAGCACGAATAATTCACCCCTCCACTTT
- medium-sized TRBJ2-1 TRBV19 CASSLQAHNEQFF TGTGCCAGTAGTCTACAGGCCCACAATGAGCAGTTCTTC
- medium-sized TRBJ2-2 TRBV11-1 CASSSRSGSGELFF TGTGCCAGCAGCTCCCGATCGGGGAGCGGGGAGCTGTTTTTT
TRBD1 many TRBJ2-3 TRBV10-3 CAISRDRSTDTQYF TGTGCCATCAGCAGGGACAGAAGCACAGATACGCAGTATTTT
- - TRBJ1-2 TRBV19 CASAARVADSNYGYTF TGTGCCAGCGCAGCCCGGGTAGCGGACAGCAACTATGGCTACACCTTC
TRBD2 - TRBJ2-1 TRBV20-1 CSAGRDYNEQFF TGCAGTGCTGGGAGGGATTACAATGAGCAGTTCTTC
- few TRBJ1-3 TRBV30 CAWSGTQGPGNTIYF TGTGCCTGGAGTGGAACGCAGGGTCCAGGAAACACCATATATTTT
TRBD2 many TRBJ2-1 TRBV27 CASSLEPSGTLAPYNEQFF TGTGCCAGCAGTTTAGAACCTAGCGGGACCTTGGCCCCGTACAATGAGCAGTTCTTC
- - TRBJ2-7 TRBV30 CAWGPGGYEQYF TGTGCCTGGGGTCCCGGGGGCTACGAGCAGTACTTC
TRBD2 - TRBJ2-3 TRBV7-9 CASSLVVAGPTDTQYF TGTGCCAGCAGCTTAGTGGTAGCGGGGCCCACAGATACGCAGTATTTT
- - TRBJ2-6 TRBV5-1 CASSLGRGPGANVLTF TGCGCCAGCAGCTTGGGTCGGGGCCCTGGGGCCAACGTCCTGACTTTC
TRBD2 few TRBJ2-3 TRBV5-6 CASSLELAGNTDTQYF TGTGCCAGCAGCTTGGAACTAGCGGGAAACACAGATACGCAGTATTTT
TRBD2 few TRBJ2-1 TRBV6-5 CASRPGGSGSGFEFF TGTGCCAGCAGGCCCGGGGGTAGCGGGAGTGGGTTCGAGTTCTTC
TRBD2 - TRBJ2-1 TRBV12-3/TRBV12-4 CASRPGLAGWDEQFF TGTGCCAGCAGACCGGGACTAGCGGGATGGGATGAGCAGTTCTTC
- - TRBJ2-5 TRBV5-4 CASGRDQTQYF TGTGCCAGCGGAAGGGACCAGACCCAGTACTTC
- few TRBJ1-2 TRBV18 CASSPEQGRDYGYTF TGTGCCAGCTCACCAGAACAGGGTCGCGACTATGGCTACACCTTC
TRBD2 - TRBJ2-2 TRBV12-3/TRBV12-4 CASSFRAGDTGELFF TGTGCCAGCAGTTTTCGAGCGGGGGACACCGGGGAGCTGTTTTTT
TRBD1 many TRBJ2-2 TRBV18 CASLGQGDTGELFF TGTGCCAGCCTGGGACAGGGTGACACCGGGGAGCTGTTTTTT
TRBD1 few TRBJ1-1 TRBV19 CASQPAQGARNTEAFF TGTGCCAGTCAACCGGCTCAGGGGGCCCGGAACACTGAAGCTTTCTTT
TRBD2 medium-sized TRBJ2-3 TRBV18 CASSPFSPSGGESTDTQYF TGTGCCAGCTCACCATTCTCGCCTAGCGGGGGAGAAAGCACAGATACGCAGTATTTT
TRBD2 few TRBJ2-1 TRBV11-2 CASSSYLGASGGNEQFF TGTGCCAGCAGCTCTTACCTCGGAGCTAGCGGGGGAAATGAGCAGTTCTTC
TRBD1 - TRBJ1-5 TRBV5-6 CASERTGNNQPQHF TGTGCCAGCGAACGGACAGGGAACAATCAGCCCCAGCATTTT
- few TRBJ2-2 TRBV20-1 CSVADSRRGTGTGELFF TGCAGTGTTGCGGACTCGAGGAGGGGCACAGGGACCGGGGAGCTGTTTTTT
- - TRBJ1-2 TRBV12-3/TRBV12-4 CASSPGDNYGYTF TGTGCCAGCAGCCCCGGGGATAACTATGGCTACACCTTC
TRBD2 few TRBJ2-3 TRBV30 CAWGGSGGADTQYF TGTGCCTGGGGTGGTAGCGGGGGGGCGGATACGCAGTATTTT
- medium-sized TRBJ2-2 TRBV19 CASTSTGRRNTGELFF TGTGCCAGTACCTCGACAGGGAGGAGAAACACCGGGGAGCTGTTTTTT
- few TRBJ2-7 TRBV10-1 CASSDDRGEQYF TGCGCCAGCAGTGACGACCGAGGGGAGCAGTACTTC